This TCR beta chain was documented in a study of beta chain features in type 1 diabetes. Study summary: Patients did not differ from healthy donors in age, gender or cell yield.

Isolated RNA was reverse transcribed in full, so expressed TCRB transcripts were sequenced. Using immunoSEQ multiplex PCR, the repertoire was profiled, and TCRdb retains in-frame clones only, with some absent. The sample consists of about 130,000 clones, about 10% of them appearing once. Comment on this clone: Its antigen is unknown.

Every sorted population was more than 95% pure. General study points: Shorter TCRB CDR3s, moderately but significantly so, were found in Type 1 diabetes patients in all four CD4+ subsets. High TCR expression in some cells could lead to their over-representation in cDNA sequencing.

V lost 2 bases and J lost 5; bases outside the gene matches: 6. There are 16 residues in the CDR3. CDR1 KGHSH and CDR2 LQKENI come from the germline V gene. The rearrangement uses TRBV18 and TRBJ2-1, with 10 nucleotides matching TRBD2. This TCR derives from a man younger than 35 in good health. The material sequenced was central memory CD4+ T cells from blood. CDR3 DNA sequence: TGTGCCAGCTCACCAGTCGGTCTAGCGGGGGACAATGAGCAGTTCTTC. This translates into CASSPVGLAGDNEQFF.